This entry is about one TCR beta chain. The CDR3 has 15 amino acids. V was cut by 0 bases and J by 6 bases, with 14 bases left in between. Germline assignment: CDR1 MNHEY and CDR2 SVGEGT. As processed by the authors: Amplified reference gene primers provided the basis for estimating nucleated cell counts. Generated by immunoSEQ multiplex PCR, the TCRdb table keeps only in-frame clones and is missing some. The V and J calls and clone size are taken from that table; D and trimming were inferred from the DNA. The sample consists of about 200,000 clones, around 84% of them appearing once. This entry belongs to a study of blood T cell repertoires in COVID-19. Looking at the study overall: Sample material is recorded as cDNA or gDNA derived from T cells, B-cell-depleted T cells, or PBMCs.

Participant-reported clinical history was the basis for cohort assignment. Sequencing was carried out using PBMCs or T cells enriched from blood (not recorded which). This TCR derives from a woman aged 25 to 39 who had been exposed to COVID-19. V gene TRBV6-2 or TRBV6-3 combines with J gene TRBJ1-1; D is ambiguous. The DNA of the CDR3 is TGTGCCAGCAGTTACTCGAGGGCACCCACCGCTGAAGCTTTCTTT. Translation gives CASSYSRAPTAEAFF.